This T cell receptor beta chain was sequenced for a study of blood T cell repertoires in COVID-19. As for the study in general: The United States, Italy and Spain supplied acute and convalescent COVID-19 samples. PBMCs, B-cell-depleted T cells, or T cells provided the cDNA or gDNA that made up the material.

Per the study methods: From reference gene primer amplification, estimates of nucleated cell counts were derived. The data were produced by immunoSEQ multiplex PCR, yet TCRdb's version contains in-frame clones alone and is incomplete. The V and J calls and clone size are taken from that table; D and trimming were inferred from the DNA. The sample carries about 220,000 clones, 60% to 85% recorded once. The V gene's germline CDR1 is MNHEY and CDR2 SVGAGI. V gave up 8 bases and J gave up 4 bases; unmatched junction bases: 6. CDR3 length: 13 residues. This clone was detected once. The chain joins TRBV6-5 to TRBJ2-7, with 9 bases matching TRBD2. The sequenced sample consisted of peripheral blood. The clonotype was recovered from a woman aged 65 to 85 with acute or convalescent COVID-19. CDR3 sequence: CASRGSGGYEQYF. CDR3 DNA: TGTGCCAGCCGGGGTAGCGGGGGTTACGAGCAGTACTTC.